Shown below are 22 T cell receptor beta chains from a single sample sequenced in a study of T cell repertoires in cytomegalovirus infection. Each CDR3 protein gets one entry after TCRdb re-called the reads with MiXCR. The data show a few hundred thousand distinct CDR3 sequences, with approximately 26% seen just once and approximately 13% held by the top ten. Sample: PBMCs. The receptors shown here come from a human donor in good health (CMV status not recorded). Some clones in this sample may be carry-over from other donors' samples.

This clonotype was seen at least ten times. The rearrangement uses TRBV12-3 or TRBV12-4 and TRBJ2-4; TRBD2 agrees at 7 bases. This CDR3 region has 16 residues. V was clipped by 0 bases and J by 1 base; unmatched bases: 3. In nucleotides, the CDR3 is TGTGCCAGCAGTTTAGCTGGGGGGGTGGCCAAAAACATTCAGTACTTC. It codes for CASSLAGGVAKNIQYF.

J is TRBJ1-4 and V is TRBV6-6, with 7 nucleotides matching TRBD1. V shed 6 bases, J shed 2 bases, and the junction held 9 bases outside the gene matches. The CDR3 is 16 residues long. In germline, CDR1 is MNHNY, CDR2 SVGAGI (reference sequence). The CDR3 DNA follows: TGTGCCAGCAGACCAGGGGGGGGGGCTACTAATGAAAAACTGTTTTTT. Its protein is CASRPGGGATNEKLFF.

Only a few counts were recorded for this clonotype. The chain has TRBV5-1 and TRBJ2-1, with TRBD2 identical over 14 bases. The CDR3 has 14 amino acids. V gave up 7 bases and J gave up 9 bases; unmatched junction bases: 6. The germline CDR1 and CDR2 sequences are SGHRS and YFSETQ. CDR3 DNA sequence: TGCGCCAGCGCGGGACTAGCGGGAGAATCTGAGCAGTTCTTC. It specifies CASAGLAGESEQFF.

The chain couples TRBV4-3 to TRBJ2-3; TRBD2 is a possible D gene (6 bases). This CDR3 is 16 amino acids long. With 0 bases removed from V and 3 bases from J, the gap between germline ends came to 13 bases. Germline lookup yields CDR1 LGHNA and CDR2 YSLEER. CDR3 loop: CASSQDVGRRTDTQYF. The CDR3 nucleotides are TGCGCCAGCAGCCAAGATGTCGGGAGAAGAACAGATACGCAGTATTTT.

The chain combines TRBV9 with TRBJ1-1; 8 nucleotides agree with TRBD1. The CDR3 has 14 amino acids. The germline CDR1 and CDR2 sequences are SGDLS and YYNGEE. Germline trimming cut 3 bases from V and 4 bases from J; bases unmatched to any gene: 5. The chain's CDR3 is CASSAFTGGTEAFF. As DNA, the CDR3 is TGTGCCAGCAGCGCGTTTACAGGGGGCACTGAAGCTTTCTTT.

This clonotype was counted ten times or more. This chain joins TRBV7-2 and TRBJ1-1, with 11 bases aligning to TRBD1. This CDR3 region has 13 residues. The germline gives CDR1 SGHTA, CDR2 FQGNSA. Trimming at V came to 5 bases and at J to 7 bases, leaving 3 bases not matched to a gene. CDR3 bases: TGTGCCAGCAGCCGGGACAGGGGGAATGAAGCTTTCTTT. As protein: CASSRDRGNEAFF. The whole variable domain, filled in from reference TRBV7-2 and TRBJ1-1, reads GAGVSQSPSNKVTEKGKDVELRCDPISGHTALYWYRQSLGQGLEFLIYFQGNSAPDKSGLPSDRFSAERTGGSVSTLTIQRTQQEDSAVYLCASSRDRGNEAFFGQGTRLTVV.

The sample holds a few counts of this clonotype. This CDR3 reads CASSPAGQSLNEQFF. The CDR3 region has the DNA TGTGCCAGCAGCCCCGCGGGACAGTCCCTCAATGAGCAGTTCTTC. The V call is TRBV7-2, the J call TRBJ2-1; TRBD1 might be the D (7 bases). The CDR3 length is 15 residues. Germline CDR1 reads SGHTA; CDR2 reads FQGNSA. V was clipped by 5 bases and J by 6 bases, with 17 bases between them.

The J gene is TRBJ1-1, the V gene TRBV10-3; D uncertain. V lost 0 bases and J 1 base, leaving 6 bases between the germline ends. Germline CDR1 is ENHRY and CDR2 is SYGVKD. There are 14 residues in the CDR3. The CDR3 here is CAISESGGNTEAFF. CDR3 coding DNA: TGTGCCATCAGTGAGTCGGGTGGGAACACTGAAGCTTTCTTT.

The J gene is TRBJ2-4, the V gene TRBV6-5; no reliable D call. The germline V gene encodes CDR1 MNHEY and CDR2 SVGAGI. V dropped 0 bases and J dropped 0 bases, with 9 bases sitting between them. CDR3 size: 16 residues. The DNA of the CDR3 is TGTGCCAGCAGTTACTCGGCTATAGGAGCCAAAAACATTCAGTACTTC. It encodes CASSYSAIGAKNIQYF.

This clonotype was seen repeatedly, ten times or more. The rearrangement uses TRBV7-6 and TRBJ2-5; possible D gene TRBD2, 6 bases. CDR3 length: 17 amino acids. CDR1 is SGHVS and CDR2 is FNYEAQ in the germline V gene. V lost 0 bases, J lost 5 bases, and 19 bases lay in between. In DNA form, the CDR3 reads TGTGCCAGCAGCTTAGCGTATTTGGCGGGACGAGGGGAGACCCAGTACTTC. Translated: CASSLAYLAGRGETQYF.

This clonotype turned up a few times. The chain combines TRBV6-4 with TRBJ2-3; 10 positions match TRBD1. V trimming: 9 bases; J trimming: 4 bases; junction bases outside the gene matches: 31. The CDR3 length is 22 residues. The germline gives CDR1 MRHNA, CDR2 SNTAGT. The CDR3 is CASLKYDGQGEAGTTLPDTQYF. The CDR3 DNA is TGTGCCAGTCTCAAATACGATGGACAGGGGGAAGCCGGGACCACCTTGCCAGATACGCAGTATTTT.

This clonotype was counted at least ten times. The V call is TRBV4-1, the J call TRBJ1-3; D is unclear. CDR1 MGHRA and CDR2 YSYEKL come from the germline V gene. V lost 2 bases, J lost 0 bases, and 14 bases lay in between. CDR3 length: 17 residues. CDR3 loop: CASSQSSLGYSGNTIYF. The CDR3 coding sequence is TGCGCCAGCAGCCAATCCAGTTTGGGCTACTCTGGAAACACCATATATTTT.

The chain recombines TRBV15 with TRBJ1-1, with 8 bases that match TRBD1. The CDR3 has 16 amino acids. J was trimmed by 4 bases and V by 1 base; bases with no gene match: 8. CDR1 and CDR2 (germline): LNHNV, YYDKDF (reference sequence). CDR3 nucleotides: TGTGCCACCAGCAGAGGCCTCGGACAGGGCGGCACTGAAGCTTTCTTT. Protein sequence: CATSRGLGQGGTEAFF.

CDR3 nucleotides: TGTGCCAGCAGTTTAGGGGGAGCTAGCGGGAGGACGGGCGAGCAGTTCTTC. It is translated as CASSLGGASGRTGEQFF. V usage is TRBV28 and J usage is TRBJ2-1, with 11 bases identical to TRBD2. Germline V lookup: CDR1 MDHEN, CDR2 SYDVKM. Unmatched junction bases numbered 13, after V lost 2 bases and J lost 10 bases. CDR3 length equals 17 residues.

This chain joins TRBV12-3 or TRBV12-4 and TRBJ1-1, with D uncertain. V was trimmed by 1 base and J by 2 bases, leaving 5 bases between them. The CDR3 spans 13 residues. CDR3 sequence (DNA): TGTGCCAGCAGTTTAGAGGAAAACACTGAAGCTTTCTTT. As protein: CASSLEENTEAFF.

This clonotype was observed a handful of times. The CDR3, as DNA: TGTGCCAGCAGCGTGGTCCGTCGGCGGTCGAACACCGGGGAGCTGTTTTTT. This gives the protein CASSVVRRRSNTGELFF. The chain couples TRBV6-2 or TRBV6-3 to TRBJ2-2; D is ambiguous. This CDR3 has 17 residues. The germline V gene has CDR1 MNHEY and CDR2 SVGEGT. Trimming shortened V by 6 bases and J by 0 bases, and 17 bases separated the two germline ends.

The CDR3 DNA reads as TGTGCCACCAGTGATATAGCGGGGACCGGGGAGCTGTTTTTT. It codes for CATSDIAGTGELFF. The rearrangement joins TRBV24-1 to TRBJ2-2, with 8 bases fitting TRBD2. J lost 5 bases, V lost 3 bases, and 1 base had no gene match. The V gene's germline CDR1 is KGHDR and CDR2 SFDVKD. The CDR3 is 14 amino acids.

This clonotype was seen a few times. V is TRBV7-2 and J is TRBJ2-5, with 8 bases that match TRBD2. The trim removed 3 bases at V and 5 bases at J, leaving 5 bases unmatched. The CDR3 is made up of 14 amino acids. Germline V CDR1 and CDR2: SGHTA, FQGNSA. The CDR3 region is CASSLSGSRETQYF. The CDR3 DNA reads TGTGCCAGCAGCTTGAGCGGGAGTCGTGAGACCCAGTACTTC.

This clonotype has just a few counts. J is TRBJ1-1 and V is TRBV19; 8 positions match TRBD1. Trimming removed 1 base from V and 4 bases from J; junction bases left unmatched: 5. In germline, CDR1 is LNHDA, CDR2 SQIVND (reference sequence). The CDR3 runs 15 residues. CDR3: CASSIGDRGVTEAFF. In DNA form, the CDR3 reads TGTGCCAGTAGTATAGGAGACAGGGGTGTCACTGAAGCTTTCTTT.

V usage is TRBV6-6 and J usage is TRBJ1-2; 7 bases are a match to TRBD1. The junction had 7 bases not matched to a gene; V was cut back by 2 bases and J by 1 base. Germline CDR1 reads MNHNY; CDR2 reads SVGAGI (reference sequence). This CDR3 has 16 residues. The CDR3 sequence: CASSYPERDSNYGYTF. Written as DNA, the CDR3 is TGTGCCAGCAGTTACCCCGAGAGGGACAGTAACTATGGCTACACCTTC.

This clonotype occurred once. V is TRBV28 and J is TRBJ1-4; 7 bases are a match to TRBD1. Germline values: CDR1 MDHEN, CDR2 SYDVKM. CDR3 length: 15 residues. The junction had 8 bases not matched to a gene; V was cut back by 2 bases and J by 8 bases. CDR3 in DNA: TGTGCCAGCAGTTTAACGCCAGGGGGGCGGGAAAAACTGTTTTTT. Its protein is CASSLTPGGREKLFF.

The chain couples TRBV10-3 to TRBJ2-3; D possibly matches TRBD1 or TRBD2 (5 bases each). The germline V gene has CDR1 ENHRY and CDR2 SYGVKD. The V end was cut by 8 bases, the J end by 1 base, with 13 bases between. The length of the CDR3 is 14 residues. This CDR3 reads CAIGSRGGTDTQYF. The CDR3 DNA sequence: TGTGCCATCGGGAGTAGAGGGGGCACAGATACGCAGTATTTT.